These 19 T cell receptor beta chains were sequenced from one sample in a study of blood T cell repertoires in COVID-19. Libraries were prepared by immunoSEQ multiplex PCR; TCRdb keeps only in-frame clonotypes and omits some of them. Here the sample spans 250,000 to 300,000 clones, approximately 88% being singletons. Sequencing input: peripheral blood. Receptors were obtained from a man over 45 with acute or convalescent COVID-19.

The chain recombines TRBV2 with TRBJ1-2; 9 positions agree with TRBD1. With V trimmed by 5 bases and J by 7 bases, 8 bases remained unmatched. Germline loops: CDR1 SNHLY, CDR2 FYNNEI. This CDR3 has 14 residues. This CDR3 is CASSLDRGVPGYTF. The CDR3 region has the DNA TGTGCCAGCAGTCTCGACAGGGGGGTCCCTGGCTACACCTTC. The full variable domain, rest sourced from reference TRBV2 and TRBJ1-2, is EPEVTQTPSHQVTQMGQEVILRCVPISNHLYFYWYRQILGQKVEFLVSFYNNEISEKSEIFDDQFSVERPDGSNFTLKIRSTKLEDSAMYFCASSLDRGVPGYTFGSGTRLTVV.

CDR3: CASSLVSRGSTEAFF. The CDR3, as DNA: TGTGCCAGCAGCTTAGTCTCCAGGGGAAGTACTGAAGCTTTCTTT. This sequence joins TRBV7-2 and TRBJ1-1; the D gene is possibly TRBD1 (6 bases). This CDR3 region has 15 residues. Trimming left V 1 base short and J 5 bases short, with 14 bases between. CDR1 SGHTA and CDR2 FQGNSA come from the germline V gene.

In nucleotides, the CDR3 is TGTGCCAGCAGCTGGAACAATTGGGACAGGGGGAACATGAGCTCTGGAAACACCATATATTTT. Translated, it gives CASSWNNWDRGNMSSGNTIYF. The rearrangement uses TRBV13 and TRBJ1-3, with 11 bases matching TRBD1. CDR3 size: 21 residues. V lost 4 bases, J lost 0 bases, and 17 bases stayed unmatched. Looked up from germline, CDR1 is PRHDT and CDR2 is FYEKMQ (reference sequence). Complete variable domain (other parts from reference TRBV13 and TRBJ1-3): AAGVIQSPRHLIKEKRETATLKCYPIPRHDTVYWYQQGPGQDPQFLISFYEKMQSDKGSIPDRFSAQQFSDYHSELNMSSLELGDSALYFCASSWNNWDRGNMSSGNTIYFGEGSWLTVV.

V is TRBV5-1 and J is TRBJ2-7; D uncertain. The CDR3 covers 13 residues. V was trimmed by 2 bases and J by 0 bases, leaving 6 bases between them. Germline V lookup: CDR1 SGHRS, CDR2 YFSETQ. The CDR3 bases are TGCGCCAGCAGCTTCGGCGGCTCCTACGAGCAGTACTTC. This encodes CASSFGGSYEQYF.

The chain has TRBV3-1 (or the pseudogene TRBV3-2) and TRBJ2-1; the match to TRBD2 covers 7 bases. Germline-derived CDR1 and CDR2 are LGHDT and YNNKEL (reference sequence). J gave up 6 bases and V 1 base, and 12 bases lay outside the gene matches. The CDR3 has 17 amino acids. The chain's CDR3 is CASSQAPGLKTSNEQFF. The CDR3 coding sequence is TGTGCCAGCAGCCAAGCCCCGGGACTAAAGACCTCCAATGAGCAGTTCTTC.

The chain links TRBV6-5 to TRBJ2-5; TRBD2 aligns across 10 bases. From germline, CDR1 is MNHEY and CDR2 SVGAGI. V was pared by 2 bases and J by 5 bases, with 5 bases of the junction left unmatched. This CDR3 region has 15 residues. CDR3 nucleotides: TGTGCCAGCAGTTACGAGCGGGGGGGCGACGAGACCCAGTACTTC. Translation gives CASSYERGGDETQYF.

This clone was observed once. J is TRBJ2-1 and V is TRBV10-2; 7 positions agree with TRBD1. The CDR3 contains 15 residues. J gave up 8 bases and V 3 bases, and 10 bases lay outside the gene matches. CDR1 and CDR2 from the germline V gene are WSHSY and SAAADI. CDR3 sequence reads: CASSDWQGVVDEQFF. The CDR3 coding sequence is TGCGCCAGCAGTGATTGGCAGGGGGTTGTGGATGAGCAGTTCTTC.

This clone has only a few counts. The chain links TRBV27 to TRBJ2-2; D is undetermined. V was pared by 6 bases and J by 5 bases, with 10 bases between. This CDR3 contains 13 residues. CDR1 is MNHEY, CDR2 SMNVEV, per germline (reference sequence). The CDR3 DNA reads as TGTGCCAGCAGACTTCTAGGTACCGGGGAGCTGTTTTTT. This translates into CASRLLGTGELFF.

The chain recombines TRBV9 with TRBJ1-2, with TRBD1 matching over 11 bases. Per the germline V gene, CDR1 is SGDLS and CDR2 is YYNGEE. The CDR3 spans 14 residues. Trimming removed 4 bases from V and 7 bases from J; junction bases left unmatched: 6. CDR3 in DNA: TGTGCCAGCAGCTCCGGACAGGGGGCGCGTGGCTACACCTTC. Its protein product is CASSSGQGARGYTF.

The CDR3 protein is CSIRLAGSVEQYF. The CDR3 nucleotides are TGCAGCATCCGGCTAGCGGGGTCTGTCGAGCAGTACTTC. V and J are TRBV29-1 and TRBJ2-7, with TRBD2 identical over 9 bases. CDR3 size: 13 residues. Germline V gives CDR1 SQVTM, CDR2 ANQGSEA. The junction had 11 bases not matched to a gene; V was cut back by 8 bases and J by 6 bases.

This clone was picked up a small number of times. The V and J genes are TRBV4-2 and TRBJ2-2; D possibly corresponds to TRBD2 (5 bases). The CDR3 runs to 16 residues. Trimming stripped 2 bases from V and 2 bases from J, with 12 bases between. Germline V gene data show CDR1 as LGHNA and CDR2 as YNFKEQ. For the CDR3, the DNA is TGTGCCAGCAGCCAATCGGCTAGCAGAAACACCGGGGAGCTGTTTTTT. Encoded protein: CASSQSASRNTGELFF.

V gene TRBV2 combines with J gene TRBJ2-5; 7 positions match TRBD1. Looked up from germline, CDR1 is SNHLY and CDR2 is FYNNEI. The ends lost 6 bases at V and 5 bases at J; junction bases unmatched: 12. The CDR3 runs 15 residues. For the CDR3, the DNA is TGTGCCAGCAGATCAGCCGCGACAGGGCCTGAGACCCAGTACTTC. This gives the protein CASRSAATGPETQYF.

This chain's CDR3 is CASSLTGQDNQPQHF. The CDR3 coding sequence is TGTGCCAGCAGTTTGACAGGGCAGGACAATCAGCCCCAGCATTTT. The chain joins TRBV2 to TRBJ1-5; the match to TRBD1 covers 7 bases. The CDR3 spans 15 residues. Germline assignment: CDR1 SNHLY and CDR2 FYNNEI. Unmatched junction bases numbered 7, after V lost 5 bases and J lost 3 bases.

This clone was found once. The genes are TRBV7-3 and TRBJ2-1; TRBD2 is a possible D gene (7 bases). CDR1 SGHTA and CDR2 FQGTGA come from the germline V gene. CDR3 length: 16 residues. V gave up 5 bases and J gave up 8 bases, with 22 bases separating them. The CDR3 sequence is CASSDGGRGRSDEQFF. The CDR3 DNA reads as TGTGCCAGCAGCGACGGGGGGCGCGGTCGAAGTGATGAGCAGTTCTTC.

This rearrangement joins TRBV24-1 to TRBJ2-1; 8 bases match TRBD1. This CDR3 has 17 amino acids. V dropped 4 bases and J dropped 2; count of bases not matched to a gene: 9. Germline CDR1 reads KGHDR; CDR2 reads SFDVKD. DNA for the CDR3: TGTGCCACCAGTGAATCCAACAGGGGACAGGCCTACAATGAGCAGTTCTTC. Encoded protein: CATSESNRGQAYNEQFF.

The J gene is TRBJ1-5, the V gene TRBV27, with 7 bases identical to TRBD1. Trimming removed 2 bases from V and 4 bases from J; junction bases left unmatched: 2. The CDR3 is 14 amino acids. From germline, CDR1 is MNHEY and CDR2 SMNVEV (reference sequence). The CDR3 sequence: CASSLQTGNQPQHF. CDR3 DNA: TGTGCCAGCAGTTTACAGACAGGGAATCAGCCCCAGCATTTT.

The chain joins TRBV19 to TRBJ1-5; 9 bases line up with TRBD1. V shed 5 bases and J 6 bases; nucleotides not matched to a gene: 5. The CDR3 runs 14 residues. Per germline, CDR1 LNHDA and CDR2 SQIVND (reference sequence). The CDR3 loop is CASSSTGGSQPQHF. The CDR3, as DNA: TGTGCCAGTAGTTCAACAGGGGGCAGTCAGCCCCAGCATTTT.

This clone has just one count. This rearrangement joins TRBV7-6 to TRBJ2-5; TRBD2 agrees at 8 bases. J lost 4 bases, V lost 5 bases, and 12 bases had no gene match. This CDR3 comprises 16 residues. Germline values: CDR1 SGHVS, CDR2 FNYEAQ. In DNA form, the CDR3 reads TGTGCCAGCAGCCACACCGGGGGGGGCAAGGGAGAGACCCAGTACTTC. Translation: CASSHTGGGKGETQYF.

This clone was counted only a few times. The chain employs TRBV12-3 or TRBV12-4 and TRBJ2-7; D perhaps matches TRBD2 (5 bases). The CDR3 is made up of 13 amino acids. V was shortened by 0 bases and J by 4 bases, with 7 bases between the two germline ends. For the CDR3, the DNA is TGTGCCAGCAGTTTAGCCCGAGGGTACGAGCAGTACTTC. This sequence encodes CASSLARGYEQYF.